Here is one T cell receptor (beta chain) with its context. Its target antigen remains unknown. No base-level quality is on record; no much larger clone is a single base apart. Related bone marrow donors provided peripheral blood samples on the day of marrow donation. Mononuclear cells from peripheral blood and bone marrow were separated by Ficoll-Hypaque density centrifugation and then cryopreserved. V drops 6 bases and J drops 6 bases, leaving 8 bases in between. The germline V gene (reference sequence) sets CDR1 to LNHDA and CDR2 to SQIVND. The CDR3 has 11 amino acids, counting the end cysteine and phenylalanine. Solely the CDR3 DNA is kept, with 33 bases framed from the first base. Genomic DNA was the input for TRB sequencing, which was run either with the immunoSEQ assay at survey resolution or with the hsTCRB kit. The authors' analysis ran thus. The immunoSEQ software handled initial read processing, and the LymphoSeq R package was used for repertoire analyses. Clonality was calculated as 1 minus normalized Shannon entropy, and the Gini coefficient was also calculated for each TRB dataset. Phenotypes of unsorted samples were inferred by mapping TRB sequences from sorted subsets of the recipient or donor onto unsorted samples of the same recipient. The table was pulled from immuneACCESS by TCRdb, which kept in-frame rearrangements only. Such tables lose some clones; where checked, under half of the loss comes from unresolved V genes, and the rest has no known cause. From that table come the V and J calls and clone size; the DNA was used to work out D and trimming. This sample is represented by around 43,000 clones; around 91% of them were singletons. Jointly, the top ten make up 3% to 3.5% of the sample.

The data derive from a study of T cells after posttransplantation cyclophosphamide (dated by TCRdb to the mid-2010s). Describing the broader study: T cell repertoire reconstitution was tracked by TRB sequencing after myeloablative bone marrow transplantation in which posttransplantation cyclophosphamide was used as GVHD prophylaxis. Samples from 35 to 45 PTCy-treated patients, along with samples from roughly 15 of their related bone marrow donors, underwent antigen receptor sequencing. Blood from every one of the roughly 30 PTCy patients who had 1-year posttransplant specimens underwent TRB sequencing. In 3 patients, up to 3 additional blood samples taken between 2 and 5.2 years after transplant also underwent TRB sequencing, as did pretransplant blood from a handful of patients. TRA and TRB clonality were tightly correlated in several samples, so subsequent TCR analyses focused on TRB only. Public TRB sequences were queried against a database of over 3,600 sequences associated with responses to pathogens, tumor antigens, self-antigens and alloantigens.

Results and caveats for the whole study, not just this receptor: The TRB repertoires of T cells infiltrating skin or GI tract showed only limited overlap with the TRB repertoires of T cells in blood. Across fewer than 50 patients, TRB clonality was highly associated with recipient CMV seropositivity and CMV reactivation, and diversity in PTCy patients was similar to diversity in CNI/methotrexate controls. Donor-recipient similarity was low at 1-2 months but increased during the first year, and donor CD8+ memory clones often dominated later blood repertoires.

This chain joins TRBV19 to TRBJ1-2; TRBD1 is possibly the D segment (5 matching bases). Sequenced input: PBMCs. The TCR comes from a woman between 45 and 65 years old in good health and a related stem cell transplant donor. The CDR3 corresponds to CASRTENGYTF. The nucleotide sequence reads TGTGCCAGTAGGACAGAGAATGGCTACACCTTC.